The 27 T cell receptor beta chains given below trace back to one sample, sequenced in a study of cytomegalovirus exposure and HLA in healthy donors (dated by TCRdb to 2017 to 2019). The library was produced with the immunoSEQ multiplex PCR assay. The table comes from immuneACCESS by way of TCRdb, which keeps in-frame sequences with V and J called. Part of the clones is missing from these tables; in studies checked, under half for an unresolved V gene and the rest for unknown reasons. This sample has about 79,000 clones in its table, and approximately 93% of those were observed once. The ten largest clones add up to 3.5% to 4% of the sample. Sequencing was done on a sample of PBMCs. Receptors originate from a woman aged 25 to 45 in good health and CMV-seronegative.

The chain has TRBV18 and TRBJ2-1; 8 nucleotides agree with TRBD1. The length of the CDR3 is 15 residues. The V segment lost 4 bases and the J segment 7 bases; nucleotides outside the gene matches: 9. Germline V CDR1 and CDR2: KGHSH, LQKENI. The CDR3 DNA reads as TGTGCCAGCTCACGCGGACAGGGCTATGGGAATGAGCAGTTCTTC. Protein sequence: CASSRGQGYGNEQFF. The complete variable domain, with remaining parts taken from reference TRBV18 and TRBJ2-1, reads NAGVMQNPRHLVRRRGQEARLRCSPMKGHSHVYWYRQLPEEGLKFMVYLQKENIIDESGMPKERFSAEFPKEGPSILRIQQVVRGDSAAYFCASSRGQGYGNEQFFGPGTRLTVL.

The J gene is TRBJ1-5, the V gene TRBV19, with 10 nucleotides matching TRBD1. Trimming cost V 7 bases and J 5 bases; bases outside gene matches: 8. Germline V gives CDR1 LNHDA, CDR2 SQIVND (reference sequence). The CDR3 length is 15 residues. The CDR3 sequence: CASNDRGQGDQPQHF. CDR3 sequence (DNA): TGTGCCAGTAACGACAGGGGGCAGGGGGATCAGCCCCAGCATTTT.

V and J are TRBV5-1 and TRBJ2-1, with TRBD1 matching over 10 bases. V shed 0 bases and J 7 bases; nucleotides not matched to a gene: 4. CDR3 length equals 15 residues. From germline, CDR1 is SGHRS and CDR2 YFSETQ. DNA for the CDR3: TGCGCCAGCAGCTTGGGGGACAGGGGAACAAATGAGCAGTTCTTC. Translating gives CASSLGDRGTNEQFF.

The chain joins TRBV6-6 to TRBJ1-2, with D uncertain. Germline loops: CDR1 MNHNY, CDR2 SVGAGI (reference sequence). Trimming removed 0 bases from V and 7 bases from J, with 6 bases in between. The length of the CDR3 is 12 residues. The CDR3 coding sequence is TGTGCCAGCAGTTACTCGTCGTCTGGCTACACCTTC. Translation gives CASSYSSSGYTF.

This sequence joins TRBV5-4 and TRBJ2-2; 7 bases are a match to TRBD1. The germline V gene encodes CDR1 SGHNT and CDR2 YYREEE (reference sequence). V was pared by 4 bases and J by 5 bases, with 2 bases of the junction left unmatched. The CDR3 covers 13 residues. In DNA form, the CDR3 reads TGTGCCAGCAGCCAACAGGGGACCGGGGAGCTGTTTTTT. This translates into CASSQQGTGELFF.

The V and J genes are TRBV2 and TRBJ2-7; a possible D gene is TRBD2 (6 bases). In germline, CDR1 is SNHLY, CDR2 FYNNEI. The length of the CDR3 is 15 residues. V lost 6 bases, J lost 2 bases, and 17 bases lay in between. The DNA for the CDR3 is TGTGCCAGCAGGAGAGAGATAGCGGATACCTACGAGCAGTACTTC. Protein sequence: CASRREIADTYEQYF.

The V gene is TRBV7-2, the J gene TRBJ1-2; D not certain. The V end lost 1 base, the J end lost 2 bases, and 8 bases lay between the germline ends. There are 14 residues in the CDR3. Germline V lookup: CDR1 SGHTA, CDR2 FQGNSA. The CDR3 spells CASSLGSGNYGYTF. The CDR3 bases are TGTGCCAGCAGCTTAGGATCCGGGAACTATGGCTACACCTTC. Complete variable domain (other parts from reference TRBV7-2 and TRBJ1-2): GAGVSQSPSNKVTEKGKDVELRCDPISGHTALYWYRQSLGQGLEFLIYFQGNSAPDKSGLPSDRFSAERTGGSVSTLTIQRTQQEDSAVYLCASSLGSGNYGYTFGSGTRLTVV.

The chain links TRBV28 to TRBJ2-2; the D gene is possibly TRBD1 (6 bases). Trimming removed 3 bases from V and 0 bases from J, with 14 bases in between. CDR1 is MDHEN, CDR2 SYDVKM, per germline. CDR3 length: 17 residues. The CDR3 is CASSFGTSAANTGELFF. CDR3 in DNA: TGTGCCAGCAGTTTCGGGACATCAGCCGCGAACACCGGGGAGCTGTTTTTT.

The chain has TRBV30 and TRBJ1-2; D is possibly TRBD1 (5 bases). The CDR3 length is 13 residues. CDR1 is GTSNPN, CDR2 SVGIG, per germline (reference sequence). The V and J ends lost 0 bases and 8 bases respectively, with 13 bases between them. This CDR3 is CAWSVSGLSGYTF. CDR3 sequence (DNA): TGTGCCTGGAGTGTGTCAGGGTTGAGCGGCTACACCTTC.

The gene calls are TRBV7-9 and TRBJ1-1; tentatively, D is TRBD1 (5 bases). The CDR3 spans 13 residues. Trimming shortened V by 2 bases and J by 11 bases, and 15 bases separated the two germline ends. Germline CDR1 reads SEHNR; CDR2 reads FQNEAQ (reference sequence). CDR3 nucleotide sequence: TGTGCCAGCAGCTTACGTCCGGTGGCAGGGGCTTTCTTT. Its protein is CASSLRPVAGAFF.

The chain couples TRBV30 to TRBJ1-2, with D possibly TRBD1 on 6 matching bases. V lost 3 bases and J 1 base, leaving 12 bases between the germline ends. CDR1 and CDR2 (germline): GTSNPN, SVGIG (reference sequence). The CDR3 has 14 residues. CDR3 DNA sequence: TGTGCCTGGAGAATGGGCAGGGGTAACTATGGCTACACCTTC. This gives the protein CAWRMGRGNYGYTF. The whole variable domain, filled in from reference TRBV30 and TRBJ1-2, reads SQTIHQWPATLVQPVGSPLSLECTVEGTSNPNLYWYRQAAGRGLQLLFYSVGIGQISSEVPQNLSASRPQDRQFILSSKKLLLSDSGFYLCAWRMGRGNYGYTFGSGTRLTVV.

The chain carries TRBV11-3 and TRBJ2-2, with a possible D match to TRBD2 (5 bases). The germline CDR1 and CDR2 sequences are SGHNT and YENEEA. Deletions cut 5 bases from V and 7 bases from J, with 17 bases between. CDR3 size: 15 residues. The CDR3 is CASSPHFGVVGELFF. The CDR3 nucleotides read TGTGCCAGCAGCCCTCATTTCGGGGTCGTCGGGGAGCTGTTTTTT.

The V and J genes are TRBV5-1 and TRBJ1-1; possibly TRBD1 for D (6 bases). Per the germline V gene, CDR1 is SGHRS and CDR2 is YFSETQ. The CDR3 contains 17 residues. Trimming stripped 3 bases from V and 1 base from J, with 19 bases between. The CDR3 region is CASSWSVGADRNTEAFF. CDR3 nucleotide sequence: TGCGCCAGCAGCTGGTCGGTGGGGGCAGATCGGAACACTGAAGCTTTCTTT. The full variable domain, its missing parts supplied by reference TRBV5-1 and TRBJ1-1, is KAGVTQTPRYLIKTRGQQVTLSCSPISGHRSVSWYQQTPGQGLQFLFEYFSETQRNKGNFPGRFSGRQFSNSRSEMNVSTLELGDSALYLCASSWSVGADRNTEAFFGQGTRLTVV.

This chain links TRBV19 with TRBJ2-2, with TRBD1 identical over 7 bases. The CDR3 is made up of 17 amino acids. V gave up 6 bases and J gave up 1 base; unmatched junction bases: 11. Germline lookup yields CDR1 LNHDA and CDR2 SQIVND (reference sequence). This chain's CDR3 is CASRQRGGSMNTGELFF. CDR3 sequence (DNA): TGTGCCAGTAGGCAAAGAGGGGGCTCCATGAACACCGGGGAGCTGTTTTTT.

The CDR3 nucleotides are TGTGCCAGTAGTATGAAGAGCTTGAACACTGAAGCTTTCTTT. It translates to CASSMKSLNTEAFF. The rearrangement joins TRBV19 to TRBJ1-1; no firm D call. Germline-derived CDR1 and CDR2 are LNHDA and SQIVND (reference sequence). This CDR3 has 14 residues. Trimming removed 3 bases at V and 0 bases at J, with 8 bases between.

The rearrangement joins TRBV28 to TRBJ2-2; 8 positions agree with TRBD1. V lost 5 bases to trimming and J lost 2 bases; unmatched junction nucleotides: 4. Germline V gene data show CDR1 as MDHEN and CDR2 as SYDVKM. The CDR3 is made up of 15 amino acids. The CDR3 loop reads CASSRQGINTGELFF. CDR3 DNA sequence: TGTGCCAGCAGTCGACAGGGGATCAACACCGGGGAGCTGTTTTTT.

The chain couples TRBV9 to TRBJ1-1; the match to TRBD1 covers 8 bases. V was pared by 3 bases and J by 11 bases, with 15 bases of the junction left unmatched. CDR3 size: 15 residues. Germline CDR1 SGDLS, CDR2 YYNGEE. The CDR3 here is CASSEQDRVFNEAFF. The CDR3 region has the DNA TGTGCCAGCAGCGAACAGGACAGGGTCTTTAACGAGGCTTTCTTT.

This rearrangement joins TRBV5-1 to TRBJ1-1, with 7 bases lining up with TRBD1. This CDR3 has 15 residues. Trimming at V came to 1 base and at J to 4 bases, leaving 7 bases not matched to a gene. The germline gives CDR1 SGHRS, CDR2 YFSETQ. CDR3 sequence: CASSLKTGAVTEAFF. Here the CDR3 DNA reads TGCGCCAGCAGCTTGAAAACAGGGGCGGTCACTGAAGCTTTCTTT. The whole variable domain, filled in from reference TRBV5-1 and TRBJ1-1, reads KAGVTQTPRYLIKTRGQQVTLSCSPISGHRSVSWYQQTPGQGLQFLFEYFSETQRNKGNFPGRFSGRQFSNSRSEMNVSTLELGDSALYLCASSLKTGAVTEAFFGQGTRLTVV.

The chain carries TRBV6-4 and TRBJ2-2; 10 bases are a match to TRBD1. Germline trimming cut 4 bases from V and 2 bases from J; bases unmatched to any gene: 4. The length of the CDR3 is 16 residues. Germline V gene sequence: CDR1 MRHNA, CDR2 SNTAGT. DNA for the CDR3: TGTGCCAGCAGTGTCCAGACAGGGGGCAACACCGGGGAGCTGTTTTTT. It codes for CASSVQTGGNTGELFF.

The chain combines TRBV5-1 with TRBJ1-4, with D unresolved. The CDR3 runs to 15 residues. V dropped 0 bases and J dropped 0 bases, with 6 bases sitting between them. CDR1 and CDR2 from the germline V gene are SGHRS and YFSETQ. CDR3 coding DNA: TGCGCCAGCAGCTTGGGCAGTGCAACTAATGAAAAACTGTTTTTT. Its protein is CASSLGSATNEKLFF.

The CDR3 nucleotides are TGTGCCAGCTCACAAGGGGCTAGCGGGTACGAGCAGTACTTC. Its translation is CASSQGASGYEQYF. This sequence joins TRBV18 and TRBJ2-7; 8 nucleotides agree with TRBD2. Germline CDR1 and CDR2: KGHSH and LQKENI. The V segment lost 4 bases and the J segment 4 bases; nucleotides outside the gene matches: 6. The CDR3 extends over 14 amino acids.

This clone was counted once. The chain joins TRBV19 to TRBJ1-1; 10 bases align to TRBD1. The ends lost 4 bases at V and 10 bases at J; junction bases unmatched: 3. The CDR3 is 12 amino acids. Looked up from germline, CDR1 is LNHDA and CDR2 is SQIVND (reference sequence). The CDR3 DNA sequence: TGTGCCAGTAGTACCCGGACAGGGGGAGCTTTCTTT. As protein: CASSTRTGGAFF.

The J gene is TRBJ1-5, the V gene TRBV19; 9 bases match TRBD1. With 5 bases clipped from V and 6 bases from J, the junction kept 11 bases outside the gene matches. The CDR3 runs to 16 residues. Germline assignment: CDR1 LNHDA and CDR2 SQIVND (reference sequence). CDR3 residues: CASSPGDRGIFQPQHF. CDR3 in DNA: TGTGCCAGTAGTCCCGGCGACAGGGGGATTTTTCAGCCCCAGCATTTT.

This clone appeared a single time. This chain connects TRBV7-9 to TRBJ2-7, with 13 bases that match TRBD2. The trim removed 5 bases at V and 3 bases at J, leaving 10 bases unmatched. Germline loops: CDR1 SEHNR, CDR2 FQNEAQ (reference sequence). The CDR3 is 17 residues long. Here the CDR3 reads CASSPGLAGVGIYEQYF. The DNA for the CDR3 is TGTGCCAGCAGCCCAGGACTAGCGGGAGTGGGGATCTACGAGCAGTACTTC.

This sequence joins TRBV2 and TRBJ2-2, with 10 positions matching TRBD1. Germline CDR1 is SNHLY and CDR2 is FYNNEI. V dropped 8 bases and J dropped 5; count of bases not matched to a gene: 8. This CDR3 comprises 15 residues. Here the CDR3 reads CASRTPGQGTGELFF. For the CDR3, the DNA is TGTGCCAGCCGTACCCCGGGACAGGGGACCGGGGAGCTGTTTTTT.

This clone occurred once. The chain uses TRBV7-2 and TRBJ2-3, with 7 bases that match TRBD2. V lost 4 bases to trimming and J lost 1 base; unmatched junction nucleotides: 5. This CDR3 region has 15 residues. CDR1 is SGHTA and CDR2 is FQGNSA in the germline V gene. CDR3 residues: CASSSTSPRTDTQYF. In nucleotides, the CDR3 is TGTGCCAGCAGCTCGACTAGCCCACGCACAGATACGCAGTATTTT.

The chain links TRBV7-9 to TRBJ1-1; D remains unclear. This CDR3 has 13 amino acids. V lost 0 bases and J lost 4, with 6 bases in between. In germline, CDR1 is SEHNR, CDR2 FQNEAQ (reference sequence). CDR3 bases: TGTGCCAGCAGCTTAGCTGAGAGCACTGAAGCTTTCTTT. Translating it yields CASSLAESTEAFF.